Listed here is a single T cell receptor (beta chain). Its antigen remains unidentified. Base quality data are lacking; no much larger clone is found one base away. The data stem from a study of OX40 agonist ivuxolimab in advanced cancers. Study-level background: The costimulatory receptor OX40 (CD134) was targeted by ivuxolimab, a fully human IgG2 agonistic monoclonal antibody. Intravenous ivuxolimab was administered to patients every 2 weeks at six dose levels: 0.01, 0.1, 0.3, 1.5, 3 and 10 mg/kg. Of the roughly 51 dose-escalation patients, hepatocellular carcinoma was present in approximately 20, melanoma in about 15, renal cell carcinoma in 9 and head and neck cancer in 9. A male proportion of 70% to 90% and a mean age of around 60 years, ranging from roughly 23 to 79, were recorded for the dose-escalation cohort. Prior anti-PD-1, anti-PD-L1 or anti-CTLA-4 therapy was permitted, and checkpoint inhibitors had been received by roughly 42% of dose-escalation patients. Partial responses were achieved by three dose-escalation patients, of whom one had hepatocellular carcinoma and two had cutaneous melanoma. The point of sequencing TCRbeta in the periphery was to test whether ivuxolimab changed TCR sequence diversity and drove clonal T-cell expansion. The monotherapy dose-escalation portion (N = 52 patients) of the phase I ivuxolimab trial is reported in the paper. General conclusions and limits of the study: The antigen specificity of the peripheral T cells that underwent clonal expansion was not determined. Low levels of normalized T-cell clonal expansion were also seen in some patients who did not respond. After ivuxolimab, expanded clones were on average more numerous among CD8+ T cells than among CD4+ T cells. At doses of 0.1 to 3.0 mg/kg, clonal expansion of both CD4+ and CD8+ blood T cells was observed from baseline to week 6. Partial responders in the 0.1-3.0 mg/kg groups had among the lowest normalized peripheral clonal expansion, especially among CD8+ T cells.

CDR1 and CDR2 (MNHEY, SVGAGI) derive from the germline V gene. A distance of 15 bases separates the germline ends of V and J, which lose 9 bases and 4 bases respectively. CDR3 length: 14 amino acids, cysteine to phenylalanine. Of the read, only the CDR3 DNA is kept; its 42 bases are in frame from base 1. The trial excluded patients who had a history of autoimmune disease or who were on systemic immunosuppression. In every dose cohort, peripheral blood was drawn for TCR sequencing at baseline, cycle 4 day 1, and cycle 7 day 1. Samples came from an open-label, multicenter, first-in-human phase I dose-escalation trial of ivuxolimab. The trial enrolled adults with locally advanced or metastatic head and neck squamous cell, hepatocellular, melanoma or renal cell carcinoma. CD4+ and CD8+ T cells were sorted separately from peripheral blood before TCR sequencing. For sequencing of the TCRbeta CDR3 region, genomic DNA was extracted from the sorted cells. The immunoSEQ Assay was used to sequence the TCRbeta CDR3 regions. TCRdb provides this immuneACCESS table in a form limited to in-frame rearrangements. Some clones are lacking; in checked studies, under half of them reflect an unresolved V gene, and why the rest are absent is not known. The sample includes approximately 64,000 clones, with roughly 90% observed a single time. Roughly 0.67% of the sample goes to the ten largest clones.

The source of this sequence is an adult with an advanced solid tumor such as melanoma, head and neck, liver or kidney cancer. The sequencing used CD4+ or CD8+ T cells sorted from blood, collected in a trial of the OX40 agonist ivuxolimab. The chain is made from TRBV6-5 and TRBJ1-4; possibly the D gene is TRBD1, per 6 matching bases. The DNA sequence is as follows: TGTGCCAGTAGGGGGGGGCAGGATAATGAAAAACTGTTTTTT. It translates as CASRGGQDNEKLFF.